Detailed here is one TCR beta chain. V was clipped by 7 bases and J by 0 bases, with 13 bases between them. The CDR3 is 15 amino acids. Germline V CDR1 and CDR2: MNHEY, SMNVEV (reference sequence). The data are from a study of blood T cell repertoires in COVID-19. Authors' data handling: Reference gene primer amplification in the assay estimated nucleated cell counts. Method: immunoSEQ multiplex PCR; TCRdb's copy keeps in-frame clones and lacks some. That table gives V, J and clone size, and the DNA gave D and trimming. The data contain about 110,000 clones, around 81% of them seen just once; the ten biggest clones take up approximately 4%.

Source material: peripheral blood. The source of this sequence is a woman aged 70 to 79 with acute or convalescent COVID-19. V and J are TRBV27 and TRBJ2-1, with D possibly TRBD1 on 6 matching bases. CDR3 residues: CASTPGQDSYNEQFF. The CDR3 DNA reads TGTGCCAGCACCCCGGGACAAGACTCCTACAATGAGCAGTTCTTC.